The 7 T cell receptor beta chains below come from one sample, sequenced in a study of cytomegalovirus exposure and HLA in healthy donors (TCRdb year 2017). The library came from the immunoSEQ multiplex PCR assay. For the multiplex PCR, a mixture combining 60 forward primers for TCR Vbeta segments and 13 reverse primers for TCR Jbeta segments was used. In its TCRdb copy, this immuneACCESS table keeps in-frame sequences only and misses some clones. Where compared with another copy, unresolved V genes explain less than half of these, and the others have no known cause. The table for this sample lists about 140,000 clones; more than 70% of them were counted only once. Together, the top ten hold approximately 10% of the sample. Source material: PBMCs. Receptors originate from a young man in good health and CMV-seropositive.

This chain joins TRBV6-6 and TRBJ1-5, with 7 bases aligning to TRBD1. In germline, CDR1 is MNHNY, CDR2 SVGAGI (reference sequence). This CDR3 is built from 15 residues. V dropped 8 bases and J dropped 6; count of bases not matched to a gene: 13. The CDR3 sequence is CASSDQGGWGQPQHF. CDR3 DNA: TGTGCCAGCTCTGACCAGGGGGGCTGGGGTCAGCCCCAGCATTTT.

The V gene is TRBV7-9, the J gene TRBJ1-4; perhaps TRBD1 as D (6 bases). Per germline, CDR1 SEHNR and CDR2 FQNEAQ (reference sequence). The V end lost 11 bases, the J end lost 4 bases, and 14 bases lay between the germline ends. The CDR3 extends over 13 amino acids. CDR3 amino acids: CAVGRQVNEKLFF. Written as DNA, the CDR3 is TGTGCCGTCGGCCGACAGGTTAATGAAAAACTGTTTTTT.

The CDR3 reads CASSSGTSGRSYEQYF. In nucleotides, the CDR3 is TGCGCCAGCAGCTCCGGGACTAGCGGGAGGTCCTACGAGCAGTACTTC. V is TRBV5-1 and J is TRBJ2-7; 15 bases align to TRBD2. CDR3 length: 16 residues. Germline lookup yields CDR1 SGHRS and CDR2 YFSETQ. Unmatched junction bases numbered 2, after V lost 3 bases and J lost 1 base.

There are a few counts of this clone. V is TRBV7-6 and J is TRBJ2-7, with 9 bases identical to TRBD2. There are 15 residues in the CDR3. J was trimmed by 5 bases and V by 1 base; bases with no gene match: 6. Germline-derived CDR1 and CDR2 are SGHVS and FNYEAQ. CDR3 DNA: TGTGCCAGCAGCTTAGAAATGGGACTAGCAAACGAGCAGTACTTC. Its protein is CASSLEMGLANEQYF.

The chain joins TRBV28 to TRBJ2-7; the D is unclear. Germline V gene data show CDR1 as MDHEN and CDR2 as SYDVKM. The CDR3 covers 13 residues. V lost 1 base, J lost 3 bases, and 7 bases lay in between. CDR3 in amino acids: CASSLSLSYEQYF. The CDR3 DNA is TGTGCCAGCAGTTTATCCCTCAGCTACGAGCAGTACTTC.

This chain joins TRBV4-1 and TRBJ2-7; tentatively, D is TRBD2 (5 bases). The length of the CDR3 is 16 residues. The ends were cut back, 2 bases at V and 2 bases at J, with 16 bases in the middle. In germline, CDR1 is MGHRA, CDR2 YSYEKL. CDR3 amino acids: CASSQNLEDLAYEQYF. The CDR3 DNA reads TGCGCCAGCAGCCAAAACCTGGAGGACTTGGCCTACGAGCAGTACTTC.

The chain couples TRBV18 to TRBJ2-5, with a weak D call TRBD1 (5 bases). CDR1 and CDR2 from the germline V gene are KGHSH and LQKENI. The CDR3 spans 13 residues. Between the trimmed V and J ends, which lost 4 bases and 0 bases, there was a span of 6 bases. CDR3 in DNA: TGTGCCAGCTCACGACAGCACCAAGAGACCCAGTACTTC. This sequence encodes CASSRQHQETQYF. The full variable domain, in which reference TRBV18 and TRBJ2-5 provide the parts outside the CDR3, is NAGVMQNPRHLVRRRGQEARLRCSPMKGHSHVYWYRQLPEEGLKFMVYLQKENIIDESGMPKERFSAEFPKEGPSILRIQQVVRGDSAAYFCASSRQHQETQYFGPGTRLLVL.